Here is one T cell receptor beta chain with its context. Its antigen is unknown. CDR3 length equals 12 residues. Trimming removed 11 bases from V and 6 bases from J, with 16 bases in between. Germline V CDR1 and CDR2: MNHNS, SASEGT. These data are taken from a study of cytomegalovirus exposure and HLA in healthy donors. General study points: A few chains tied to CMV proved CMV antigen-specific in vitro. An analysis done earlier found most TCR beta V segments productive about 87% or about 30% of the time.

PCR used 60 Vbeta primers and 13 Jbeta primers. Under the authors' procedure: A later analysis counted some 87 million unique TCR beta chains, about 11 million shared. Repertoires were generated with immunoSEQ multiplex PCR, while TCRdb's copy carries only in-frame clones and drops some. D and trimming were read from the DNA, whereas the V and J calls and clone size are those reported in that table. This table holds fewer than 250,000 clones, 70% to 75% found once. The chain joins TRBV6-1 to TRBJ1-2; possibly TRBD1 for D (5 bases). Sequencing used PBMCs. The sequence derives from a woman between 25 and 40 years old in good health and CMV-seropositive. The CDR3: CAGPDGGDGYTF. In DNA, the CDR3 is TGTGCCGGCCCTGACGGGGGTGATGGCTACACCTTC.